This T cell receptor (beta chain) was identified during a study of Ad26.COV2.S vaccination and SARS-CoV-2 variants. Turning to the study itself: Donor was one of the participants in the Ad26.COV2.S arm of the COV1001 trial. The authors gave Ad26.COV2.S intramuscularly, either once or twice 56 days apart.

Treatment specified: about 20 received Ad26.COV2.S at low or high dose, single or two shots; about five received placebo; per-sample allocation not given. Samples analyzed were those drawn on day 63 after the first vaccine or placebo injection. Within Boston, the person who donated was an adult of 18-55 years. Assay: immunoSEQ multiplex PCR; the TCRdb copy retains only in-frame clones and omits some. The data contain more than 400,000 clones, roughly 88% of them singletons. The sample consisted of peripheral blood, taken in a trial of Ad26.COV2.S vaccine versus placebo. The sequence derives from a person between 18 and 65 years old who received the Ad26.COV2.S COVID-19 vaccine or a placebo.

Here the CDR3 DNA reads TGTGCCAGCAGCTCCGGGACGGCTCGGATGGCCCAGTACTTC. This codes for CASSSGTARMAQYF. The chain employs TRBV9 and TRBJ2-5; D might be TRBD1 or TRBD2, each matching 5 bases. Looked up from germline, CDR1 is SGDLS and CDR2 is YYNGEE. This CDR3 contains 14 residues. Deletions cut 4 bases from V and 9 bases from J, with 19 bases between.